This T cell receptor beta chain was sequenced in a study of shared clonotypes between healthy human individuals. Findings of the study overall: Estimated richness was generally greater in naive than memory subsets. Among donors, sharing of clonotypes was expected to be affected by sequencing depth.

Germline values: CDR1 MDHEN, CDR2 SYDVKM. This CDR3 has 12 residues. The V gene lost 6 bases and the J gene lost 7 bases, with 11 bases spanning the gap. As concerns this clone: Antigen unknown.

Here immunoSEQ multiplex PCR was the method, and the copy in TCRdb shows in-frame clones only, minus some. The data contain about a million clones, approximately 75% of them singletons. Caucasian adults living in Nashville, Tennessee, provided all samples. The sample comprised memory CD4+ T cells from PBMCs. This sample's subset: CD45RA-negative fraction. This TCR was recovered from a man younger than 30 in good health. Some clones in this sample may be carry-over from other donors' samples. The chain links TRBV28 to TRBJ2-3; D gene ambiguous. In nucleotides, the CDR3 is TGTGCCAGCAGCAATGTAGCTTATACGCAGTATTTT. Amino acids: CASSNVAYTQYF.